What follows are 17 T cell receptor beta chains derived from one specimen sequenced in a study of blood T cell repertoires in COVID-19. Sequencing used immunoSEQ multiplex PCR; TCRdb keeps in-frame clones, though not all of them. The sample holds tens of thousands of clones, 84% seen once. Material: peripheral blood. The receptors stem from a man aged 45-65 years with active COVID-19.

The V gene is TRBV9, the J gene TRBJ2-5; tentatively, D is TRBD1 (5 bases). The CDR3 contains 14 residues. Germline assignment: CDR1 SGDLS and CDR2 YYNGEE. V was trimmed by 0 bases and J by 2 bases, leaving 8 bases between them. The DNA of the CDR3 is TGTGCCAGCAGCGTAGGGGCAGGGCAAGAGACCCAGTACTTC. This translates into CASSVGAGQETQYF.

The chain carries TRBV5-1 and TRBJ1-6, with D hard to call. Germline-derived CDR1 and CDR2 are SGHRS and YFSETQ. Trimming left V 4 bases short and J 0 bases short, with 8 bases between. This CDR3 comprises 15 residues. CDR3 sequence: CASSPRSSYNSPLHF. The CDR3 nucleotides are TGCGCCAGCAGCCCGCGGAGCTCCTATAATTCACCCCTCCACTTT.

V is TRBV18 and J is TRBJ2-1; D might be TRBD1 (6 bases). Germline lookup yields CDR1 KGHSH and CDR2 LQKENI. Trimming took 4 bases from V and 10 from J, leaving 14 bases between them. The CDR3 has 13 amino acids. CDR3 residues: CASSRSTGREQFF. The CDR3 DNA sequence: TGTGCCAGCTCACGGTCTACAGGGCGAGAGCAGTTCTTC. The full variable domain, its missing parts supplied by reference TRBV18 and TRBJ2-1, is NAGVMQNPRHLVRRRGQEARLRCSPMKGHSHVYWYRQLPEEGLKFMVYLQKENIIDESGMPKERFSAEFPKEGPSILRIQQVVRGDSAAYFCASSRSTGREQFFGPGTRLTVL.

V is TRBV20-1 and J is TRBJ1-2; tentative D call: TRBD1 (5 bases). The CDR3 totals 14 residues. CDR1 DFQATT and CDR2 SNEGSKA come from the germline V gene (reference sequence). Between the trimmed V and J ends, which lost 3 bases and 2 bases, there was a span of 13 bases. The CDR3 loop reads CSASQGAGNYGYTF. CDR3 nucleotides: TGCAGTGCTAGTCAAGGGGCGGGGAACTATGGCTACACCTTC.

This chain links TRBV3-1 (or the pseudogene TRBV3-2) with TRBJ2-2; D perhaps matches TRBD2 (5 bases). Trimming pared 0 bases from V and 5 bases from J, leaving 13 bases between. Germline V gene sequence: CDR1 LGHDT, CDR2 YNNKEL (reference sequence). The length of the CDR3 is 16 residues. DNA of the CDR3: TGTGCCAGCAGCCAAGATCCCCAGCGGCGGACCGGGGAGCTGTTTTTT. Translating it yields CASSQDPQRRTGELFF.

This sequence joins TRBV7-2 and TRBJ2-7; 8 bases are shared with TRBD2. Germline V gene sequence: CDR1 SGHTA, CDR2 FQGNSA. The CDR3 loop spans 14 amino acids. V dropped 5 bases and J dropped 5; count of bases not matched to a gene: 8. CDR3 sequence: CASSQSRGGHEQYF. DNA of the CDR3: TGTGCCAGCAGCCAGTCCCGGGGGGGCCACGAGCAGTACTTC.

This clone is medium-sized. The rearrangement joins TRBV6-5 to TRBJ1-1; a weak D match, TRBD1 (5 bases). Germline V gene sequence: CDR1 MNHEY, CDR2 SVGAGI. The length of the CDR3 is 13 residues. Trimming stripped 8 bases from V and 2 bases from J, with 12 bases between. Written as DNA, the CDR3 is TGTGCCAGCGGGTACAGGTTCAACACTGAAGCTTTCTTT. This gives the protein CASGYRFNTEAFF.

J is TRBJ2-3 and V is TRBV4-2; 15 nucleotides align to TRBD2. J was trimmed by 8 bases and V by 0 bases; bases with no gene match: 12. Germline CDR1 reads LGHNA; CDR2 reads YNFKEQ. The CDR3 is 19 amino acids. The DNA of the CDR3 is TGTGCCAGCAGCCAAGATTGGACTAGCGGGGGGGCACCCAGGGGTACGCAGTATTTT. This translates into CASSQDWTSGGAPRGTQYF.

This clone has only one observation. The rearrangement links TRBV6-5 to TRBJ2-7; D is perhaps TRBD1 (5 bases). The CDR3 totals 14 residues. Trimming stripped 5 bases from V and 3 bases from J, with 14 bases between. Germline values: CDR1 MNHEY, CDR2 SVGAGI. CDR3 nucleotide sequence: TGTGCCAGCAGTCCCGCGGCAGGGTACTACGAGCAGTACTTC. Translating gives CASSPAAGYYEQYF.

This clone was recorded only once. V and J are TRBV2 and TRBJ1-6; 7 positions match TRBD1. Trimming removed 5 bases from V and 3 bases from J; junction bases left unmatched: 4. Germline V gives CDR1 SNHLY, CDR2 FYNNEI. The CDR3 sequence is 15 residues long. This CDR3 is CASSFRTGYNSPLHF. The CDR3 DNA reads TGTGCCAGCAGTTTTCGGACAGGCTATAATTCACCCCTCCACTTT.

This clone was seen just once. The rearrangement uses TRBV18 and TRBJ2-5, with D hard to call. CDR3 size: 13 residues. V was cut by 3 bases and J by 2 bases, with 7 bases left in between. Germline CDR1 reads KGHSH; CDR2 reads LQKENI. The CDR3 nucleotides read TGTGCCAGCTCACCTCAGACTCAAGAGACCCAGTACTTC. This encodes CASSPQTQETQYF.

The V call is TRBV5-6, the J call TRBJ1-5; D gene uncertain. Trimming removed 4 bases from V and 5 bases from J, with 7 bases in between. CDR3 length equals 12 residues. Germline CDR1 and CDR2: SGHDT and YYEEEE. CDR3 in amino acids: CASSGQDQPQHF. For the CDR3, the DNA is TGTGCCAGCAGCGGCCAGGATCAGCCCCAGCATTTT.

This clone was recorded only once. The V call is TRBV28, the J call TRBJ1-4; possible D gene TRBD1, 6 bases. V was pared by 8 bases and J by 8 bases, with 12 bases between. The CDR3 loop spans 12 amino acids. CDR1 MDHEN and CDR2 SYDVKM come from the germline V gene. The CDR3: CASHGQYEKLFF. The CDR3, as DNA: TGTGCCAGCCACGGACAGTACGAAAAACTGTTTTTT. Using reference TRBV28 and TRBJ1-4 for the parts outside the CDR3, the full variable domain is DVKVTQSSRYLVKRTGEKVFLECVQDMDHENMFWYRQDPGLGLRLIYFSYDVKMKEKGDIPEGYSVSREKKERFSLILESASTNQTSMYLCASHGQYEKLFFGSGTQLSVL.

The V and J genes are TRBV9 and TRBJ2-3, with 7 nucleotides matching TRBD2. CDR3 length equals 17 residues. Germline V gene lookup returns CDR1 SGDLS and CDR2 YYNGEE. The J segment lost 2 bases and the V segment lost 1 base, leaving 10 bases of the junction unmatched. The CDR3 bases are TGTGCCAGCAGCGTAAACTGGCGGGGGACGCTCACAGATACGCAGTATTTT. Encoded protein: CASSVNWRGTLTDTQYF.

The table lists this clone with a few counts. The chain employs TRBV27 and TRBJ1-6, with D uncertain. Germline V gene sequence: CDR1 MNHEY, CDR2 SMNVEV (reference sequence). This CDR3 contains 14 residues. Deletions cut 3 bases from V and 6 bases from J, with 9 bases between. The DNA for the CDR3 is TGTGCCAGCAGTTTTCGAGGGTTTAATTCACCCCTCCACTTT. As protein: CASSFRGFNSPLHF.

This sequence joins TRBV18 and TRBJ2-5; 7 bases match TRBD1. The CDR3 spans 15 residues. The germline CDR1 and CDR2 sequences are KGHSH and LQKENI. Germline trimming cut 2 bases from V and 1 base from J; bases unmatched to any gene: 4. The CDR3 reads CASSPRQGLQETQYF. CDR3 bases: TGTGCCAGCTCACCAAGACAGGGCCTCCAAGAGACCCAGTACTTC. The whole variable domain, filled in from reference TRBV18 and TRBJ2-5, reads NAGVMQNPRHLVRRRGQEARLRCSPMKGHSHVYWYRQLPEEGLKFMVYLQKENIIDESGMPKERFSAEFPKEGPSILRIQQVVRGDSAAYFCASSPRQGLQETQYFGPGTRLLVL.

The chain recombines TRBV27 with TRBJ1-1; possibly TRBD1 for D (6 bases). Trimming removed 6 bases from V and 0 bases from J, with 14 bases in between. The germline gives CDR1 MNHEY, CDR2 SMNVEV (reference sequence). This CDR3 has 15 amino acids. The DNA for the CDR3 is TGTGCCAGCAGCCGGAGGGGGGGTATGAACACTGAAGCTTTCTTT. It yields the protein CASSRRGGMNTEAFF.